This passage covers 22 T cell receptor beta chains from one sample sequenced in a study of T cell changes during pregnancy in multiple sclerosis. Sequencing was performed with immunoSEQ multiplex PCR; in TCRdb, only in-frame clones are kept and a portion is missing. The repertoire holds tens of thousands of clones, roughly 90% seen once, with about 0.6% in the top ten. The sample here was CD4+ T cells from peripheral blood mononuclear cells, taken after pregnancy. Receptor source: a female donor with multiple sclerosis, enrolled in a pregnancy study.

The V gene is TRBV5-4, the J gene TRBJ2-2, with 9 bases that match TRBD2. The CDR3 is 14 amino acids. With V trimmed by 9 bases and J by 2 bases, 5 bases remained unmatched. Germline values: CDR1 SGHNT, CDR2 YYREEE (reference sequence). The CDR3 nucleotides read TGTGCCACTGGACTAGCGCTAAACACCGGGGAGCTGTTTTTT. Translating gives CATGLALNTGELFF. Complete variable domain (other parts from reference TRBV5-4 and TRBJ2-2): ETGVTQSPTHLIKTRGQQVTLRCSSQSGHNTVSWYQQALGQGPQFIFQYYREEENGRGNFPPRFSGLQFPNYSSELNVNALELDDSALYLCATGLALNTGELFFGEGSRLTVL.

V and J are TRBV4-2 and TRBJ1-6, with D hard to call. Per germline, CDR1 LGHNA and CDR2 YNFKEQ. The CDR3 extends over 13 amino acids. V lost 8 bases and J 10 bases, leaving 15 bases between the germline ends. The CDR3: CASGELRESPLHF. The CDR3, as DNA: TGTGCCAGCGGAGAATTAAGAGAATCACCCCTCCACTTT.

J is TRBJ2-2 and V is TRBV18, with TRBD1 matching over 9 bases. Per germline, CDR1 KGHSH and CDR2 LQKENI. Germline trimming cut 6 bases from V and 0 bases from J; bases unmatched to any gene: 5. This CDR3 has 16 residues. The CDR3 protein is CASSWRQGANTGELFF. The CDR3 nucleotides read TGTGCCAGCTCTTGGAGACAGGGGGCGAACACCGGGGAGCTGTTTTTT.

The rearrangement uses TRBV6-5 and TRBJ2-7; 8 bases align to TRBD1. CDR3 size: 14 residues. The germline V gene encodes CDR1 MNHEY and CDR2 SVGAGI. V lost 6 bases and J lost 0; bases outside the gene matches: 4. The CDR3 loop is CASSQTGGSYEQYF. CDR3 DNA sequence: TGTGCCAGCAGCCAAACAGGGGGCTCCTACGAGCAGTACTTC.

The sample holds a few counts of this clone. The chain employs TRBV14 and TRBJ2-2, with 7 positions matching TRBD1. CDR1 is SGHDN and CDR2 is FVKESK in the germline V gene. The CDR3 sequence is 15 residues long. The junction had 2 bases not matched to a gene; V was cut back by 1 base and J by 3 bases. CDR3 sequence (DNA): TGTGCCAGCAGCCAAGGACAGGGTTACACCGGGGAGCTGTTTTTT. Protein: CASSQGQGYTGELFF.

The genes are TRBV14 and TRBJ2-2; D may be TRBD1 (6 bases). Germline values: CDR1 SGHDN, CDR2 FVKESK. V gave up 3 bases and J gave up 4 bases, with 12 bases separating them. This CDR3 spans 15 amino acids. Here the CDR3 DNA reads TGTGCCAGCAGCCACGGACAGTTAGGCACCGGGGAGCTGTTTTTT. Translated, it gives CASSHGQLGTGELFF.

This sequence joins TRBV19 and TRBJ1-2; possible D gene TRBD1, 5 bases. The CDR3 runs 14 residues. Germline values: CDR1 LNHDA, CDR2 SQIVND (reference sequence). Deletions cut 6 bases from V and 4 bases from J, with 15 bases between. This CDR3 is CASRELTEFYGYTF. In nucleotides, the CDR3 is TGTGCCAGTAGGGAATTGACAGAATTCTATGGCTACACCTTC.

The CDR3 loop is CASSLQGPSNTGELFF. The CDR3 DNA follows: TGTGCCAGCAGCCTCCAGGGCCCGTCAAACACCGGGGAGCTGTTTTTT. The V and J genes are TRBV7-2 and TRBJ2-2; tentative D call: TRBD1 (5 bases). Germline V CDR1 and CDR2: SGHTA, FQGNSA. V lost 5 bases, J lost 2 bases, and 15 bases lay in between. CDR3 size: 16 residues.

V usage is TRBV6-6 and J usage is TRBJ2-1; the D is unclear. The CDR3 length is 15 residues. Germline V gives CDR1 MNHNY, CDR2 SVGAGI (reference sequence). Trimming took off 2 bases at V and 2 bases at J, with 10 bases between the two ends. The DNA for the CDR3 is TGTGCCAGCAGTTACGCCCACAGTACCTACAATGAGCAGTTCTTC. It yields the protein CASSYAHSTYNEQFF.

To note about this clone: This sample also contains other DNA sequences that code for the same CDR3. The chain recombines TRBV5-4 with TRBJ2-1; weak D call: TRBD1 (6 bases). There are 14 residues in the CDR3. V was cut by 0 bases and J by 2 bases, with 6 bases left in between. Per the germline V gene, CDR1 is SGHNT and CDR2 is YYREEE (reference sequence). The CDR3 is CASSLGGPYNEQFF. DNA of the CDR3: TGTGCCAGCAGCTTGGGGGGGCCCTACAATGAGCAGTTCTTC.

This sequence joins TRBV29-1 and TRBJ2-7, with 8 bases identical to TRBD2. The CDR3 is made up of 14 amino acids. Germline V CDR1 and CDR2: SQVTM, ANQGSEA. V trimming: 2 bases; J trimming: 2 bases; junction bases outside the gene matches: 5. CDR3 coding DNA: TGCAGCGTTGAACTCGCGGGGGGCGCCTACGAGCAGTACTTC. Its protein product is CSVELAGGAYEQYF.

The CDR3 sequence is CASSLSGSAGRVSYEQYF. CDR3 nucleotides: TGTGCCAGCAGTTTATCGGGGTCAGCTGGGCGGGTTTCCTACGAGCAGTACTTC. This rearrangement joins TRBV27 to TRBJ2-7; the D gene is possibly TRBD2 (5 bases). CDR1 and CDR2 (germline): MNHEY, SMNVEV (reference sequence). Trimming stripped 0 bases from V and 1 base from J, with 19 bases between. CDR3 size: 18 residues.

This chain links TRBV2 with TRBJ1-1; 9 bases map to TRBD1. The CDR3 has 14 residues. Germline V gene lookup returns CDR1 SNHLY and CDR2 FYNNEI. The V segment lost 7 bases and the J segment 1 base; nucleotides outside the gene matches: 4. This chain's CDR3 is CASTLGQGNTEAFF. The CDR3 DNA reads as TGTGCCAGCACTCTGGGACAGGGGAACACTGAAGCTTTCTTT.

V gene TRBV5-1 combines with J gene TRBJ2-3, with 8 bases aligning to TRBD2. Germline lookup yields CDR1 SGHRS and CDR2 YFSETQ. This CDR3 contains 17 residues. The ends lost 0 bases at V and 0 bases at J; junction bases unmatched: 6. CDR3: CASSLVTGGLSTDTQYF. CDR3 coding DNA: TGCGCCAGCAGCTTGGTGACGGGGGGGCTGAGCACAGATACGCAGTATTTT.

This clone was counted once. The chain combines TRBV28 with TRBJ1-2; D remains unclear. CDR1 MDHEN and CDR2 SYDVKM come from the germline V gene. This CDR3 region has 16 residues. Trimming stripped 7 bases from V and 0 bases from J, with 18 bases between. CDR3 sequence: CASTVIDISANYGYTF. The CDR3 bases are TGTGCCAGCACCGTCATCGACATCTCCGCTAACTATGGCTACACCTTC.

The CDR3 DNA reads TGTGCCTCTGAGACCGGGACAGTCAACACTGAAGCTTTCTTT. Amino acid sequence: CASETGTVNTEAFF. The rearrangement links TRBV10-3 to TRBJ1-1, with 7 bases that match TRBD1. The CDR3 is 14 amino acids. Germline V gives CDR1 ENHRY, CDR2 SYGVKD. After removal of 11 bases from V and 2 bases from J, the junction contained 11 bases not matched to a gene.

The CDR3 is CASGALAGTAYEQYF. CDR3 in DNA: TGTGCTAGTGGGGCTTTAGCGGGGACAGCCTACGAGCAGTACTTC. The V gene is TRBV12-5, the J gene TRBJ2-7, with D perhaps TRBD2 (8 bases). V was pared by 6 bases and J by 2 bases, with 17 bases between. This CDR3 spans 15 amino acids. Per the germline V gene, CDR1 is LGHNT and CDR2 is FRNRAP.

The genes are TRBV6-5 and TRBJ2-7; 7 bases are shared with TRBD1. J was trimmed by 2 bases and V by 6 bases; bases with no gene match: 4. The CDR3 extends over 13 amino acids. CDR1 is MNHEY and CDR2 is SVGAGI in the germline V gene. Here the CDR3 DNA reads TGTGCCAGCAGGGGGACAGCGGCCTACGAGCAGTACTTC. Encoded protein: CASRGTAAYEQYF.

The rearrangement joins TRBV19 to TRBJ2-3; TRBD1 is a possible D gene (6 bases). Germline loops: CDR1 LNHDA, CDR2 SQIVND (reference sequence). The V end was cut by 5 bases, the J end by 4 bases, with 16 bases between. CDR3 length: 15 amino acids. The CDR3 loop is CASSATGPVSDTQYF. CDR3 nucleotides: TGTGCCAGTAGTGCAACAGGGCCAGTCTCAGATACGCAGTATTTT.

The J gene is TRBJ2-5, the V gene TRBV11-2; 7 bases map to TRBD2. The CDR3 sequence is 15 residues long. CDR1 is SGHAT, CDR2 FQNNGV, per germline. J lost 5 bases, V lost 5 bases, and 11 bases had no gene match. The CDR3 spells CASSVGGNMLETQYF. In DNA, the CDR3 is TGTGCCAGCAGCGTGGGGGGGAATATGTTGGAGACCCAGTACTTC. Looking up the rest from reference TRBV11-2 and TRBJ2-5 gives the full variable domain: EAGVAQSPRYKIIEKRQSVAFWCNPISGHATLYWYQQILGQGPKLLIQFQNNGVVDDSQLPKDRFSAERLKGVDSTLKIQPAKLEDSAVYLCASSVGGNMLETQYFGPGTRLLVL.

The chain combines TRBV6-6 with TRBJ2-2; a weak D match, TRBD2 (5 bases). Germline-derived CDR1 and CDR2 are MNHNY and SVGAGI (reference sequence). V was clipped by 0 bases and J by 8 bases, with 10 bases between them. This CDR3 has 14 residues. The CDR3 DNA reads as TGTGCCAGCAGTTACTCGAGGGAGACGGGGGAGCTGTTTTTT. Its translation is CASSYSRETGELFF.

This chain connects TRBV9 to TRBJ2-7, with D possibly being TRBD1 (6 bases). Germline CDR1 and CDR2: SGDLS and YYNGEE. The ends were cut back, 2 bases at V and 4 bases at J, with 13 bases in the middle. The CDR3 has 14 amino acids. CDR3 amino acids: CASSVTGSGYEQYF. CDR3 nucleotide sequence: TGTGCCAGCAGCGTCACAGGGTCCGGTTACGAGCAGTACTTC.